A selection of T cell receptor beta chains follows, all from one sample in a study of blood T cell repertoires in COVID-19. TCRdb's copy holds only in-frame clones and misses some; the assay was immunoSEQ multiplex PCR. The table has about 64,000 clones, roughly 85% seen once; the top ten hold less than 1.5%. Sequenced material: peripheral blood. The receptors come from a man in his forties with acute or convalescent COVID-19. CDR3s include the opening cysteine and the closing phenylalanine or tryptophan. A D gene is named only where the DNA matches it firmly. Only part of the rows carry a size: once, few, many, or a class if the clone is expanded.

clone_size: -; v_call: TRBV5-6; j_call: TRBJ1-2; cdr3_length: 15; d_call: -; cdr3_nt: TGTGCCAGCAGCCCTGAGCAGGAGGGCAACTATGGCTACACCTTC; cdr3_aa: CASSPEQEGNYGYTF
clone_size: few; v_call: TRBV4-1; j_call: TRBJ2-6; cdr3_length: 16; d_call: -; cdr3_nt: TGCGCCAGCAGCCAAGCATCAGGCTCTGGGGCCAACGTCCTGACTTTC; cdr3_aa: CASSQASGSGANVLTF
clone_size: few; v_call: TRBV30; j_call: TRBJ1-5; cdr3_length: 14; d_call: -; cdr3_nt: TGTGCCTGGAGTGTAAGTAAGGGGGATCAGCCCCAGCATTTT; cdr3_aa: CAWSVSKGDQPQHF
clone_size: -; v_call: TRBV12-3/TRBV12-4; j_call: TRBJ2-3; cdr3_length: 13; d_call: -; cdr3_nt: TGTGCCAGCAGGATAGACAGAAGGGATACGCAGTATTTT; cdr3_aa: CASRIDRRDTQYF
clone_size: -; v_call: TRBV7-8; j_call: TRBJ1-5; cdr3_length: 15; d_call: TRBD1; cdr3_nt: TGTGCCAGCAGCTTAGACAGGGGAAGATGGCAGCCCCAGCATTTT; cdr3_aa: CASSLDRGRWQPQHF
clone_size: -; v_call: TRBV9; j_call: TRBJ1-6; cdr3_length: 12; d_call: -; cdr3_nt: TGTGCCAGCAGCCGAAGGGGTTCACCCCTCCACTTT; cdr3_aa: CASSRRGSPLHF
clone_size: -; v_call: TRBV18; j_call: TRBJ1-1; cdr3_length: 12; d_call: -; cdr3_nt: TGTGCCAGCTCACCAGAGGTCACTGAAGCTTTCTTT; cdr3_aa: CASSPEVTEAFF
clone_size: -; v_call: TRBV30; j_call: TRBJ2-7; cdr3_length: 16; d_call: TRBD1; cdr3_nt: TGTGCCTGGAGTGTGTACCGGGACAGGGCACTGAACGAGCAGTACTTC; cdr3_aa: CAWSVYRDRALNEQYF
clone_size: few; v_call: TRBV28; j_call: TRBJ1-2; cdr3_length: 15; d_call: TRBD1; cdr3_nt: TGTGCCAGCAGTCGTCCCGGGACAGGGAACTATGGCTACACCTTC; cdr3_aa: CASSRPGTGNYGYTF
clone_size: -; v_call: TRBV5-1; j_call: TRBJ1-6; cdr3_length: 14; d_call: TRBD1; cdr3_nt: TGCGCCAGCAGCACTGACAGGGAGAATTCACCCCTCCACTTT; cdr3_aa: CASSTDRENSPLHF
clone_size: -; v_call: TRBV24-1; j_call: TRBJ2-2; cdr3_length: 14; d_call: TRBD1; cdr3_nt: TGTGCCACCAGTGATGGGGACAGGCCCGGGGAGCTGTTTTTT; cdr3_aa: CATSDGDRPGELFF
clone_size: once; v_call: TRBV7-9; j_call: TRBJ1-5; cdr3_length: 17; d_call: TRBD1; cdr3_nt: TGTGCCAGATCGTCCAGGGGGCGAAGACTAGGCAATCAGCCCCAGCATTTT; cdr3_aa: CARSSRGRRLGNQPQHF
clone_size: few; v_call: TRBV5-4; j_call: TRBJ2-5; cdr3_length: 18; d_call: -; cdr3_nt: TGTGCCAGCAGCTACAAGTACCTCCGACCGGTGGCGGAAGAGACCCAGTACTTC; cdr3_aa: CASSYKYLRPVAEETQYF
clone_size: -; v_call: TRBV19; j_call: TRBJ1-1; cdr3_length: 14; d_call: -; cdr3_nt: TGTGCCAGTAGTACGCAGGGGACGAACACTGAAGCTTTCTTT; cdr3_aa: CASSTQGTNTEAFF
clone_size: -; v_call: TRBV5-6; j_call: TRBJ1-5; cdr3_length: 15; d_call: TRBD1; cdr3_nt: TGTGCCAGCAGCAAGGGGACAGGCCCTAATCAGCCCCAGCATTTT; cdr3_aa: CASSKGTGPNQPQHF
clone_size: -; v_call: TRBV10-3; j_call: TRBJ1-1; cdr3_length: 14; d_call: -; cdr3_nt: TGTGCCATCAGTGAGACAGGAGCGAACACTGAAGCTTTCTTT; cdr3_aa: CAISETGANTEAFF
clone_size: -; v_call: TRBV27; j_call: TRBJ2-1; cdr3_length: 14; d_call: -; cdr3_nt: TGTGCCAGCAGGGTTCTGGGGCCCTACAATGAGCAGTTCTTC; cdr3_aa: CASRVLGPYNEQFF
clone_size: -; v_call: TRBV6-1; j_call: TRBJ1-1; cdr3_length: 15; d_call: TRBD1; cdr3_nt: TGTGCCAGCAGTGAAGGACAGGGATTGAACACTGAAGCTTTCTTT; cdr3_aa: CASSEGQGLNTEAFF
clone_size: -; v_call: TRBV12-3/TRBV12-4; j_call: TRBJ1-2; cdr3_length: 13; d_call: -; cdr3_nt: TGTGCCAGCAGCCGAAAGCGGGCGATCACAGTCACCTTC; cdr3_aa: CASSRKRAITVTF
clone_size: -; v_call: TRBV18; j_call: TRBJ1-5; cdr3_length: 13; d_call: -; cdr3_nt: TGTGCCAGCTCACCAACAAGAAATCAGCCCCAGCATTTT; cdr3_aa: CASSPTRNQPQHF
clone_size: once; v_call: TRBV18; j_call: TRBJ1-2; cdr3_length: 17; d_call: -; cdr3_nt: TGTGCCAGCTCACCAAGGGGCCCAGGGGCTACTAACTATGGCTACACCTTC; cdr3_aa: CASSPRGPGATNYGYTF
clone_size: -; v_call: TRBV10-3; j_call: TRBJ1-1; cdr3_length: 11; d_call: TRBD1; cdr3_nt: TGTGCCATCAGGGACAGGGCTGAAGCTTTCTTT; cdr3_aa: CAIRDRAEAFF
clone_size: -; v_call: TRBV6-1; j_call: TRBJ2-2; cdr3_length: 14; d_call: -; cdr3_nt: TGTGCCAGCAGTCCTAGCGAGGCCACCGGGGAGCTGTTTTTT; cdr3_aa: CASSPSEATGELFF
clone_size: once; v_call: TRBV11-3; j_call: TRBJ1-1; cdr3_length: 13; d_call: -; cdr3_nt: TGTGCCAGCAGGGCCCAGCGGAACACTGAAGCTTTCTTT; cdr3_aa: CASRAQRNTEAFF
clone_size: -; v_call: TRBV7-2; j_call: TRBJ1-6; cdr3_length: 16; d_call: -; cdr3_nt: TGTGCCAGCAGCTTGTCGCTAAGCTCCTATAATTCACCCCTCCACTTT; cdr3_aa: CASSLSLSSYNSPLHF
clone_size: -; v_call: TRBV19; j_call: TRBJ1-5; cdr3_length: 14; d_call: -; cdr3_nt: TGTGCCAGTAGTATCCGGGGTATTAATCAGCCCCAGCATTTT; cdr3_aa: CASSIRGINQPQHF
clone_size: few; v_call: TRBV7-9; j_call: TRBJ1-2; cdr3_length: 15; d_call: -; cdr3_nt: TGTGCCAGCAGCTCAGGGGTAGATTTTAACTATGGCTACACCTTC; cdr3_aa: CASSSGVDFNYGYTF
clone_size: -; v_call: TRBV2; j_call: TRBJ1-5; cdr3_length: 15; d_call: -; cdr3_nt: TGTGCCAGCAGAGCTAACCGGGACTTATATCAGCCCCAGCATTTT; cdr3_aa: CASRANRDLYQPQHF
clone_size: -; v_call: TRBV14; j_call: TRBJ2-5; cdr3_length: 15; d_call: -; cdr3_nt: TGTGCCAGCAGCCAAGGATCCAGGGTACAAGAGACCCAGTACTTC; cdr3_aa: CASSQGSRVQETQYF
clone_size: once; v_call: TRBV6-5; j_call: TRBJ2-2; cdr3_length: 15; d_call: TRBD1; cdr3_nt: TGTGCCAGCACCAGGGACAGGGGTAACACCGGGGAGCTGTTTTTT; cdr3_aa: CASTRDRGNTGELFF
clone_size: -; v_call: TRBV2; j_call: TRBJ1-6; cdr3_length: 14; d_call: -; cdr3_nt: TGTGCCAGCTTCGGGGGGACGGGTAATTCACCCCTCCACTTT; cdr3_aa: CASFGGTGNSPLHF